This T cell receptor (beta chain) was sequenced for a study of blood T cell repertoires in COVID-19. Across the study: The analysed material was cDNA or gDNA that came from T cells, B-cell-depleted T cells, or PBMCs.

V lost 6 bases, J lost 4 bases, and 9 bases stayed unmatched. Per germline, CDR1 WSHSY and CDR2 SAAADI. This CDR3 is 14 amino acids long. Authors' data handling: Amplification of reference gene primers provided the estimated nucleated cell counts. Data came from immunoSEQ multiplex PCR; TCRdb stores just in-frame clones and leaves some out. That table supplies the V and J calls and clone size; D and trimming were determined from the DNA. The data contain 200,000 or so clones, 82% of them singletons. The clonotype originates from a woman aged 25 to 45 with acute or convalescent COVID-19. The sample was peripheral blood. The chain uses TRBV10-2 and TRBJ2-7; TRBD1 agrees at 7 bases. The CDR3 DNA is TGCGCCAGCAGAAGACCGGGACAGAGTTACGAGCAGTACTTC. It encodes CASRRPGQSYEQYF.